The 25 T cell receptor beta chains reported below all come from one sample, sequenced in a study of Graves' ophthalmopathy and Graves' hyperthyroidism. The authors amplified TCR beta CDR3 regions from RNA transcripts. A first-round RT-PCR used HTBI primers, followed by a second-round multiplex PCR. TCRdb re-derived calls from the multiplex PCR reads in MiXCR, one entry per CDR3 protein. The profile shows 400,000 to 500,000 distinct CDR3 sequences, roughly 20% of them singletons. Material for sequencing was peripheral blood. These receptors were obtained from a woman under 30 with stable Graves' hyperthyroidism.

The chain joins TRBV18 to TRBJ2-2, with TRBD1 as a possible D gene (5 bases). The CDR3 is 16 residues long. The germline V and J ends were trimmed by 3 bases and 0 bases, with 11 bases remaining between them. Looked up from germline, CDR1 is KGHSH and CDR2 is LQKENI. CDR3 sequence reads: CASSPRAGPNTGELFF. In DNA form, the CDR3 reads TGTGCCAGCTCACCGCGAGCAGGGCCGAACACCGGGGAGCTGTTTTTT. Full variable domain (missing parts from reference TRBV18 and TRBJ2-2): NAGVMQNPRHLVRRRGQEARLRCSPMKGHSHVYWYRQLPEEGLKFMVYLQKENIIDESGMPKERFSAEFPKEGPSILRIQQVVRGDSAAYFCASSPRAGPNTGELFFGEGSRLTVL.

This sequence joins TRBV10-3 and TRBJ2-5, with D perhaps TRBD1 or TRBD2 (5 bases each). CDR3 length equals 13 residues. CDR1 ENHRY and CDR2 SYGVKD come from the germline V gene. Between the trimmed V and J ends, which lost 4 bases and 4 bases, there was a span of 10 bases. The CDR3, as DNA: TGTGCCATCAGTGTGTCGGGGCCAGAGACCCAGTACTTC. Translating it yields CAISVSGPETQYF.

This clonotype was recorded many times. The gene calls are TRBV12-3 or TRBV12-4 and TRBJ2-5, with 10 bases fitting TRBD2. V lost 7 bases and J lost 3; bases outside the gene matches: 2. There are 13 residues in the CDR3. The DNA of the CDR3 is TGTGCCAGCACCGGACTAGCGGAAGAGACCCAGTACTTC. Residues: CASTGLAEETQYF.

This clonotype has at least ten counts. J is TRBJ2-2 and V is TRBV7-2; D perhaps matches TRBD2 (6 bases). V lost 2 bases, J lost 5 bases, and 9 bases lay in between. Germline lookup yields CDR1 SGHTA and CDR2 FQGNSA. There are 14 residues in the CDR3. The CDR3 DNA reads TGTGCCAGCAGCTTAACGGGAGTAACCGGGGAGCTGTTTTTT. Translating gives CASSLTGVTGELFF.

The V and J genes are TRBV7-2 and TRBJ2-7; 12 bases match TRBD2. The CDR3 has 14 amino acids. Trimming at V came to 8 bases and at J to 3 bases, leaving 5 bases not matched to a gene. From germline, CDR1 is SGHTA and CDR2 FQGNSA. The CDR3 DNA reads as TGTGCCAGCGGCCGACTAGCGGGAGTCTACGAGCAGTACTTC. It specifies CASGRLAGVYEQYF.

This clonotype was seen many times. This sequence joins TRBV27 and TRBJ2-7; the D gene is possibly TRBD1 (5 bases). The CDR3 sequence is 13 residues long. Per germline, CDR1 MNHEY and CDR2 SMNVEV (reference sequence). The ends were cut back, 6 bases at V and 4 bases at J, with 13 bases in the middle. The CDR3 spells CASRGRAVYEQYF. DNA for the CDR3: TGTGCCAGCAGAGGCAGGGCCGTATACGAGCAGTACTTC.

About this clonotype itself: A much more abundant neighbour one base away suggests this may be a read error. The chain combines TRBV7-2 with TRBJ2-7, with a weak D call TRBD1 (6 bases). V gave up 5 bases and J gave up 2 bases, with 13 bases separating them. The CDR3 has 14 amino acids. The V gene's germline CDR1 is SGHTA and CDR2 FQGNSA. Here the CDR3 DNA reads TGTGCCAGCAGCGCCGGGACAATCACCTACGAGCAGTACTTC. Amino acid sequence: CASSAGTITYEQYF.

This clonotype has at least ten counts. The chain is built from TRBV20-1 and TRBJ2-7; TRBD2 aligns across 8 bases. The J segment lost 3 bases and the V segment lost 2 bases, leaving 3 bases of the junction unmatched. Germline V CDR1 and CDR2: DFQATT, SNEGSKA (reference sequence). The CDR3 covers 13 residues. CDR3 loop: CSARRAGDYEQYF. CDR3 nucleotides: TGCAGTGCTAGACGAGCGGGAGACTACGAGCAGTACTTC.

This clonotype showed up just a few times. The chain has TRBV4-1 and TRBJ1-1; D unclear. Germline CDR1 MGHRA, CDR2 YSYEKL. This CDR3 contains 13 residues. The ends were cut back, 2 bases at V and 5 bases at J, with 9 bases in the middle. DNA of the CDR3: TGCGCCAGCAGCCAACCCCCCTTTACTGAAGCTTTCTTT. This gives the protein CASSQPPFTEAFF.

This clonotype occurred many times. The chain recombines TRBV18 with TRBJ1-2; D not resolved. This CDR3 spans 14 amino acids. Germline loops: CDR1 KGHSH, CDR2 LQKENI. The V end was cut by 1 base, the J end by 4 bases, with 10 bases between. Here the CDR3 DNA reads TGTGCCAGCTCACCACAGGACTTGGGCTATGGCTACACCTTC. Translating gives CASSPQDLGYGYTF.

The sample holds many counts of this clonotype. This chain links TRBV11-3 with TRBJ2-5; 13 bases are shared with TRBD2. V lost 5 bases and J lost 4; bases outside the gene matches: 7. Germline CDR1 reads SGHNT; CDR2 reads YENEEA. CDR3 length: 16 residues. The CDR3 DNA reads TGTGCCAGCAGCCGGGGGACTAGCGGGAACTCAGAGACCCAGTACTTC. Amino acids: CASSRGTSGNSETQYF.

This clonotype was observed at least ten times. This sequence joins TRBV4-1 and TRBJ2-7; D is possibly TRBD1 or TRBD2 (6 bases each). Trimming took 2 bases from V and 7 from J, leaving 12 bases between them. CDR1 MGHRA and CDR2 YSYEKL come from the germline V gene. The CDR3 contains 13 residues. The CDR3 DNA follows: TGCGCCAGCAGCCAACCACAGGGAGGAGAGCAGTACTTC. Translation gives CASSQPQGGEQYF.

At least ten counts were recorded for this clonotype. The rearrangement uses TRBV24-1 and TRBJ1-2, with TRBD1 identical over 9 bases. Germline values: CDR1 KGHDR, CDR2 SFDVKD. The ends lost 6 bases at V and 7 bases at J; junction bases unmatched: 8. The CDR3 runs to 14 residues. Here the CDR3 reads CATSPADRGLGYTF. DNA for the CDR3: TGTGCCACCAGTCCGGCGGACAGGGGACTTGGCTACACCTTC.

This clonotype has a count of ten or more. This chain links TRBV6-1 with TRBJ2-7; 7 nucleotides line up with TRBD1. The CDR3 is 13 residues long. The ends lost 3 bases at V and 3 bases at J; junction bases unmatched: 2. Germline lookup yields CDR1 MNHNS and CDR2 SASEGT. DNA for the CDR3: TGTGCCAGCAGTGAGGGACAGTTCTACGAGCAGTACTTC. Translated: CASSEGQFYEQYF.

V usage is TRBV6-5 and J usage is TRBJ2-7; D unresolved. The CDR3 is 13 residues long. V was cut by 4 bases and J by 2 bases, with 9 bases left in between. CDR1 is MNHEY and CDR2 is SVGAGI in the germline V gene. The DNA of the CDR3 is TGTGCCAGCAGTTCTACCACAACCTACGAGCAGTACTTC. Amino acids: CASSSTTTYEQYF.

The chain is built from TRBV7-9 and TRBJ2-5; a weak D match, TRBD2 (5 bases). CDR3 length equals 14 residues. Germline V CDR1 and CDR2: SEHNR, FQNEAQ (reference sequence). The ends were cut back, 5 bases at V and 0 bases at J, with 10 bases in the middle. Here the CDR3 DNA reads TGTGCCAGCAGCCGGGTGAGGGACCAAGAGACCCAGTACTTC. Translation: CASSRVRDQETQYF.

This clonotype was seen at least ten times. This CDR3 reads CASSVGQQSYEQYF. The CDR3 DNA follows: TGTGCCAGCAGTGTGGGACAGCAGAGCTACGAGCAGTACTTC. V and J are TRBV6-1 and TRBJ2-7, with 7 bases matching TRBD1. The CDR3 has 14 residues. CDR1 and CDR2 from the germline V gene are MNHNS and SASEGT. V dropped 4 bases and J dropped 3; count of bases not matched to a gene: 6.

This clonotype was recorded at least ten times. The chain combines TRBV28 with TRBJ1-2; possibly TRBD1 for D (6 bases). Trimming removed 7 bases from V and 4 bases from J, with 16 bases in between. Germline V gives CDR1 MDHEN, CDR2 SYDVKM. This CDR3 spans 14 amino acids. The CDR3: CASTRSTGTYGYTF. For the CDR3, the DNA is TGTGCCAGCACCCGCTCCACAGGGACCTATGGCTACACCTTC.

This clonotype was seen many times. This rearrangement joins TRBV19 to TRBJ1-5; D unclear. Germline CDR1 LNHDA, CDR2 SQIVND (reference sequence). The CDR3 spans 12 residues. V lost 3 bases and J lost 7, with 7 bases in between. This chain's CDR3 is CASSILPQPQHF. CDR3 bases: TGTGCCAGTAGTATCCTCCCGCAGCCCCAGCATTTT.

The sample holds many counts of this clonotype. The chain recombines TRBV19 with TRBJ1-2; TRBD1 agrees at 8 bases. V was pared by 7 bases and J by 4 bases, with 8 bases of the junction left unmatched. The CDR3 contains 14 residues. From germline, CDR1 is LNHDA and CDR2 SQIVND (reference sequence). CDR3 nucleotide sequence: TGTGCCAGTACCGAGGGACAGGCCGTCTATGGCTACACCTTC. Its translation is CASTEGQAVYGYTF.

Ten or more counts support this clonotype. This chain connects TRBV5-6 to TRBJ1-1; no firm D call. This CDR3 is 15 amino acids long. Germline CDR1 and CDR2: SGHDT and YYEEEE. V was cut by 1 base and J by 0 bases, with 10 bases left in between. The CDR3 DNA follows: TGTGCCAGCAGCTTGTACTGGACCATGAACACTGAAGCTTTCTTT. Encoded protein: CASSLYWTMNTEAFF.

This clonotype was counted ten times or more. The CDR3: CSAMDLRGADGYTF. DNA for the CDR3: TGCAGTGCTATGGACTTAAGGGGGGCGGATGGCTACACCTTC. The chain uses TRBV20-1 and TRBJ1-2, with D possibly being TRBD1 (6 bases). The V gene lost 4 bases and the J gene lost 6 bases, with 18 bases spanning the gap. Germline-derived CDR1 and CDR2 are DFQATT and SNEGSKA (reference sequence). This CDR3 region has 14 residues.

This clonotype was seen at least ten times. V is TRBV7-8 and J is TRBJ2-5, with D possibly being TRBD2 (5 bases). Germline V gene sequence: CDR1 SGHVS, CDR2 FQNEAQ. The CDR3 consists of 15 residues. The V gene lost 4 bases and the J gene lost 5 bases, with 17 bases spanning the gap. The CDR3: CASSSQDPRGETQYF. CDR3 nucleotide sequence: TGTGCCAGCAGCTCCCAGGACCCTCGAGGGGAGACCCAGTACTTC.

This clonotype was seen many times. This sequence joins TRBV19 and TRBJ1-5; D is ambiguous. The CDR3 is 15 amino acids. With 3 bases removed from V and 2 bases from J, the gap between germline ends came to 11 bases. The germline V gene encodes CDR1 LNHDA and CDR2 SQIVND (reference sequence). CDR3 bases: TGTGCCAGTAGTATCGCCCGTTGGGGCAATCAGCCCCAGCATTTT. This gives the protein CASSIARWGNQPQHF.

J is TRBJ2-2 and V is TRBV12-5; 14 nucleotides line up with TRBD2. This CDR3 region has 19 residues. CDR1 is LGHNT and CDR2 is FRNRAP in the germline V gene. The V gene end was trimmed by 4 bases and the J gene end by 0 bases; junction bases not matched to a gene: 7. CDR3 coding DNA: TGTGCTAGTGGTTATCGGACTAGCGGGGGGACCGCGAACACCGGGGAGCTGTTTTTT. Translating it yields CASGYRTSGGTANTGELFF.